The 22 T cell receptor beta chains reported below all come from one sample, sequenced in a study of shared clonotypes between healthy human individuals. Terminally differentiated effector memory CD45RA+ cells were excluded by CCR7 positive selection of CD45RO-negative cells. Generated by immunoSEQ multiplex PCR, the TCRdb table keeps only in-frame clones and is missing some. The table has about 2 million clones, about 94% seen once. Sequencing used naive CD8+ T cells sorted from blood. These receptors were taken from a man aged 18 to 35 in good health.

The chain couples TRBV19 to TRBJ2-7, with D hard to call. V lost 0 bases and J lost 5, with 8 bases in between. Germline V CDR1 and CDR2: LNHDA, SQIVND (reference sequence). This CDR3 region has 13 residues. This chain's CDR3 is CASSIDQEDEQYF. In DNA, the CDR3 is TGTGCCAGTAGTATAGATCAGGAAGACGAGCAGTACTTC.

V usage is TRBV27 and J usage is TRBJ1-2; 8 bases line up with TRBD1. Germline V gives CDR1 MNHEY, CDR2 SMNVEV (reference sequence). Trimming took 5 bases from V and 6 from J; bases not matched to a gene: 5. CDR3 length: 13 residues. The CDR3 bases are TGTGCCAGCAGTCCGCAGGGGGCAGATGGCTACACCTTC. This sequence encodes CASSPQGADGYTF.

The gene calls are TRBV18 and TRBJ1-1; no clear D gene. Germline assignment: CDR1 KGHSH and CDR2 LQKENI. CDR3 length: 15 residues. The V end lost 0 bases, the J end lost 4 bases, and 12 bases lay between the germline ends. DNA for the CDR3: TGTGCCAGCTCACCACCGTACGGGGTGGGCACTGAAGCTTTCTTT. This encodes CASSPPYGVGTEAFF.

The CDR3, as DNA: TGTGCCAGCCGCTACGGGGGTTTAGAAGAGACCCAGTACTTC. It is translated as CASRYGGLEETQYF. The gene calls are TRBV6-6 and TRBJ2-5, with a weak D call TRBD2 (6 bases). CDR1 is MNHNY, CDR2 SVGAGI, per germline (reference sequence). The length of the CDR3 is 14 residues. Trimming shortened V by 8 bases and J by 3 bases, and 16 bases separated the two germline ends.

V and J are TRBV6-5 and TRBJ1-4; D perhaps matches TRBD1 (6 bases). Germline values: CDR1 MNHEY, CDR2 SVGAGI. V lost 8 bases and J lost 3, with 13 bases in between. The CDR3 extends over 14 amino acids. CDR3: CASGGGGPNEKLFF. The CDR3 DNA reads TGTGCCAGCGGGGGAGGGGGGCCTAATGAAAAACTGTTTTTT.

In the case of this clone: The sample carries other DNA sequences with the same CDR3. The gene calls are TRBV6-5 and TRBJ2-7, with a tentative D call TRBD1 (6 bases). Per the germline V gene, CDR1 is MNHEY and CDR2 is SVGAGI. V lost 4 bases and J lost 2, with 12 bases in between. The CDR3 sequence is 14 residues long. The CDR3 DNA follows: TGTGCCAGCAGTTCACAGGGTCCCACCTACGAGCAGTACTTC. Its translation: CASSSQGPTYEQYF.

The chain joins TRBV28 to TRBJ2-7, with D possibly TRBD1 on 6 matching bases. CDR1 and CDR2 from the germline V gene are MDHEN and SYDVKM. Trimming stripped 8 bases from V and 2 bases from J, with 16 bases between. The CDR3 extends over 14 amino acids. The DNA for the CDR3 is TGTGCCAGCGCAATACAGGGTACGCCCTACGAGCAGTACTTC. This gives the protein CASAIQGTPYEQYF.

This clone has a single count. The chain combines TRBV10-3 with TRBJ2-3; TRBD2 aligns across 8 bases. Trimming took 1 base from V and 0 from J; bases not matched to a gene: 3. The CDR3 contains 16 residues. The germline V gene has CDR1 ENHRY and CDR2 SYGVKD. The CDR3 spells CAISEFGGGSTDTQYF. DNA for the CDR3: TGTGCCATCAGTGAGTTTGGCGGGGGGAGCACAGATACGCAGTATTTT.

As to this clone: Other nucleotide sequences from this sample produce the same CDR3. The chain carries TRBV11-2 and TRBJ2-1; D is unclear. The germline CDR1 and CDR2 sequences are SGHAT and FQNNGV. This CDR3 is built from 13 residues. Trimming stripped 1 base from V and 6 bases from J, with 7 bases between. The CDR3: CASSLARGNEQFF. DNA for the CDR3: TGTGCCAGCAGCTTAGCCCGCGGCAATGAGCAGTTCTTC.

The V call is TRBV13, the J call TRBJ2-7; 9 bases line up with TRBD1. The CDR3 runs 13 residues. The junction had 4 bases not matched to a gene; V was cut back by 5 bases and J by 5 bases. The germline V gene encodes CDR1 PRHDT and CDR2 FYEKMQ (reference sequence). CDR3 region: CASSPGDRDEQYF. The DNA for the CDR3 is TGTGCCAGCAGCCCCGGGGACAGGGACGAGCAGTACTTC.

The V gene is TRBV11-3, the J gene TRBJ1-2; maybe TRBD1 (6 bases). Trimming took 1 base from V and 4 from J, leaving 16 bases between them. This CDR3 has 16 amino acids. Germline V lookup: CDR1 SGHNT, CDR2 YENEEA. The DNA of the CDR3 is TGTGCCAGCAGCTTAGGTGGGGGGCATCGGGTCTATGGCTACACCTTC. This translates into CASSLGGGHRVYGYTF.

The chain links TRBV6-5 to TRBJ1-1, with a possible D match to TRBD1 (6 bases). The V end lost 5 bases, the J end lost 5 bases, and 12 bases lay between the germline ends. This CDR3 spans 13 amino acids. Germline values: CDR1 MNHEY, CDR2 SVGAGI. The CDR3 loop reads CASSVQGWTEAFF. CDR3 nucleotides: TGTGCCAGCAGTGTCCAGGGGTGGACTGAAGCTTTCTTT.

Notes on this clone: The same CDR3 can be traced to other DNA sequences in this sample. The V and J genes are TRBV6-6 and TRBJ2-5, with D unresolved. V lost 6 bases and J lost 2, with 4 bases in between. Germline lookup yields CDR1 MNHNY and CDR2 SVGAGI (reference sequence). The CDR3 spans 11 residues. CDR3 sequence reads: CASSLQETQYF. The CDR3 coding sequence is TGTGCCAGCAGCCTTCAAGAGACCCAGTACTTC.

About this clone: Other DNA sequences of this sample code for an identical CDR3. The gene calls are TRBV4-3 and TRBJ1-4; TRBD1 might be the D (6 bases). The CDR3 sequence is 15 residues long. Germline values: CDR1 LGHNA, CDR2 YSLEER. V was trimmed by 0 bases and J by 2 bases, leaving 7 bases between them. The CDR3 coding sequence is TGCGCCAGCAGCCAAGAAACAGGGACTAATGAAAAACTGTTTTTT. As protein: CASSQETGTNEKLFF.

The chain couples TRBV2 to TRBJ2-1; 9 nucleotides match TRBD2. After removal of 3 bases from V and 8 bases from J, the junction contained 2 bases not matched to a gene. Per germline, CDR1 SNHLY and CDR2 FYNNEI. CDR3 length: 13 residues. In DNA, the CDR3 is TGTGCCAGCAGTGAGGTAGCGGGAGATGAGCAGTTCTTC. Protein sequence: CASSEVAGDEQFF.

This clone was recorded only once. The V gene is TRBV28, the J gene TRBJ2-1; 7 bases fit TRBD1. Looked up from germline, CDR1 is MDHEN and CDR2 is SYDVKM. The CDR3 is made up of 13 amino acids. Losses at the gene ends were 3 bases for V and 7 bases for J; bases not matched to a gene: 3. CDR3 nucleotides: TGTGCCAGCAGTTTTACAGGGGTTAATGAGCAGTTCTTC. This encodes CASSFTGVNEQFF.

V is TRBV7-9 and J is TRBJ2-2; no clear D gene. V gave up 3 bases and J gave up 3 bases, with 11 bases separating them. The CDR3 covers 15 residues. The germline V gene has CDR1 SEHNR and CDR2 FQNEAQ (reference sequence). As DNA, the CDR3 is TGTGCCAGCAGCTTCCTAACAACTTACACCGGGGAGCTGTTTTTT. This sequence encodes CASSFLTTYTGELFF.

Remarks on this clone: Additional DNA sequences in this sample encode the identical CDR3. The chain combines TRBV7-9 with TRBJ2-7; possible D gene TRBD1, 5 bases. V lost 3 bases and J lost 4, with 7 bases in between. In germline, CDR1 is SEHNR, CDR2 FQNEAQ (reference sequence). This CDR3 contains 12 residues. DNA for the CDR3: TGTGCCAGCAGCTTTAGGGGTTACGAGCAGTACTTC. Translation gives CASSFRGYEQYF.

A note on this clone: Other DNA sequences in this specimen translate into the identical CDR3. The chain employs TRBV4-1 and TRBJ2-7; 7 nucleotides agree with TRBD2. CDR3 length: 13 amino acids. J lost 2 bases, V lost 4 bases, and 2 bases had no gene match. Germline assignment: CDR1 MGHRA and CDR2 YSYEKL. CDR3 sequence (DNA): TGCGCCAGCAGCCCTGGGGGGGCCTACGAGCAGTACTTC. Translation gives CASSPGGAYEQYF.

The V and J genes are TRBV5-8 and TRBJ2-5; 7 bases are shared with TRBD2. Germline V lookup: CDR1 SGHTS, CDR2 YDEGEE. Trimming took 2 bases from V and 1 from J; bases not matched to a gene: 8. The CDR3 loop spans 16 amino acids. The CDR3 bases are TGTGCCAGCAGCTTTGGGCTAGCGGAAGCCCAAGAGACCCAGTACTTC. Its protein product is CASSFGLAEAQETQYF.

The V gene is TRBV10-3, the J gene TRBJ1-2, with a weak D call TRBD1 (6 bases). The V end was cut by 8 bases, the J end by 2 bases, with 9 bases between. The CDR3 loop spans 12 amino acids. From germline, CDR1 is ENHRY and CDR2 SYGVKD. CDR3 sequence (DNA): TGTGCCATCGAGGGGGAAAACTATGGCTACACCTTC. This codes for CAIEGENYGYTF.

The J gene is TRBJ1-2, the V gene TRBV5-8, with 7 positions matching TRBD1. Losses at the gene ends were 4 bases for V and 4 bases for J; bases not matched to a gene: 4. This CDR3 has 13 residues. The germline V gene has CDR1 SGHTS and CDR2 YDEGEE. The CDR3 loop reads CASSPQGSYGYTF. The CDR3 nucleotides read TGTGCCAGCAGCCCACAGGGGAGCTATGGCTACACCTTC.